The present entry profiles one T cell receptor beta chain with its context. The data were obtained in a study of OX40 agonist ivuxolimab in advanced cancers. The germline V and J ends were trimmed by 5 bases and 5 bases, with 12 bases remaining between them. The length of the CDR3 is 14 residues. CDR1 is KGHSH, CDR2 LQKENI, per germline. Autoimmune disease history or systemic immunosuppression led to patients being barred. Blood specimens came from baseline, cycle 4 day 1, and cycle 7 day 1. The repertoire was sequenced with immunoSEQ multiplex PCR; TCRdb's copy has only in-frame clones and lacks some. The sample holds tens of thousands of clones, around nine tenths seen once.

The specimen was CD4+ or CD8+ T cells sorted from blood, collected in a trial of the OX40 agonist ivuxolimab. This TCR was recovered from an adult with an advanced solid tumor such as melanoma, head and neck, liver or kidney cancer. The chain uses TRBV18 and TRBJ1-4; the D gene is possibly TRBD1 (5 bases). CDR3 loop: CASSRDRGNEKLFF. CDR3 sequence (DNA): TGTGCCAGCTCAAGGGACCGGGGGAATGAAAAACTGTTTTTT.